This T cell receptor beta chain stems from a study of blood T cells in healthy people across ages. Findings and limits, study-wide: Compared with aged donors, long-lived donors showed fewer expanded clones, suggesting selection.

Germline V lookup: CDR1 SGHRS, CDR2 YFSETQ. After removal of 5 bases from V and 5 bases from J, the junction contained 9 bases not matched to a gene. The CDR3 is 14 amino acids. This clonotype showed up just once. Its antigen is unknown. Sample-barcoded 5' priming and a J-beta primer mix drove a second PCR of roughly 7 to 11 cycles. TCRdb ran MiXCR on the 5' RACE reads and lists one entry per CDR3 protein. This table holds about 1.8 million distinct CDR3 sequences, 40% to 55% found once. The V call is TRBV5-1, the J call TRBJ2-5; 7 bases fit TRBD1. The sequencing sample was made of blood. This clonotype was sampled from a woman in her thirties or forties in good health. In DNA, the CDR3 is TGCGCCAGCAGTTCGACAGGGAATAGCGAGACCCAGTACTTC. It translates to CASSSTGNSETQYF.